The 28 T cell receptor beta chains in this list originate from one sample, sequenced in a study of Ad26.COV2.S vaccination and SARS-CoV-2 variants. Profiled with immunoSEQ multiplex PCR; TCRdb holds only in-frame clones, not every one. This sample has about 480,000 clones, with 87% found just once. Treatment: 19 received Ad26.COV2.S at low or high dose, single or two shots; a few received placebo; per-sample allocation not given. On day 63 after the first injection, vaccine and placebo recipients gave samples. The sample consisted of peripheral blood, taken in a trial of Ad26.COV2.S vaccine versus placebo. Receptor source: a person aged 18-65 years who received the Ad26.COV2.S COVID-19 vaccine or a placebo.

This clone was seen only a few times. The CDR3 sequence is CASRLRRLDMNTEAFF. The CDR3 nucleotides read TGTGCCAGCAGGCTCCGGAGATTGGATATGAACACTGAAGCTTTCTTT. The rearrangement links TRBV7-2 to TRBJ1-1; D remains unclear. Per germline, CDR1 SGHTA and CDR2 FQGNSA. The CDR3 length is 16 residues. V was cut by 6 bases and J by 0 bases, with 17 bases left in between.

The chain joins TRBV28 to TRBJ1-3; perhaps TRBD1 as D (6 bases). V lost 5 bases and J lost 5, with 13 bases in between. The CDR3 is 14 amino acids. CDR1 is MDHEN, CDR2 SYDVKM, per germline. This chain's CDR3 is CASSRGQTRNTIYF. In nucleotides, the CDR3 is TGTGCCAGCAGTCGAGGACAGACTAGAAACACCATATATTTT.

V and J are TRBV6-5 and TRBJ2-1; D is unresolved. Germline CDR1 is MNHEY and CDR2 is SVGAGI. CDR3 length: 16 residues. The ends were cut back, 0 bases at V and 6 bases at J, with 15 bases in the middle. The CDR3 nucleotides read TGTGCCAGCAGTTACTCGAGTCTACCCATAGGCAATGAGCAGTTCTTC. Translation: CASSYSSLPIGNEQFF.

The V call is TRBV9, the J call TRBJ2-7; 7 nucleotides agree with TRBD2. CDR3 length equals 14 residues. V lost 4 bases and J lost 5; bases outside the gene matches: 9. Germline lookup yields CDR1 SGDLS and CDR2 YYNGEE. DNA for the CDR3: TGTGCCAGCAGCCGGCGGGGAGGGGTCGACGAGCAGTACTTC. Residues: CASSRRGGVDEQYF.

The V gene is TRBV19, the J gene TRBJ2-2; D is uncertain. Germline CDR1 LNHDA, CDR2 SQIVND (reference sequence). This CDR3 is built from 13 residues. V dropped 4 bases and J dropped 5 bases, with 8 bases sitting between them. The CDR3 bases are TGTGCCAGTAGTAACTGGGGTACCGGGGAGCTGTTTTTT. Translation: CASSNWGTGELFF.

V is TRBV28 and J is TRBJ2-3; D ambiguous. The CDR3 loop spans 13 amino acids. Germline V CDR1 and CDR2: MDHEN, SYDVKM. Trimming pared 4 bases from V and 2 bases from J, leaving 7 bases between. CDR3 in amino acids: CASSYPFTDTQYF. As DNA, the CDR3 is TGTGCCAGCAGTTATCCGTTCACAGATACGCAGTATTTT.

The chain is built from TRBV13 and TRBJ1-4, with a possible D match to TRBD1 (6 bases). This CDR3 spans 15 amino acids. Germline lookup yields CDR1 PRHDT and CDR2 FYEKMQ (reference sequence). Deletions cut 2 bases from V and 6 bases from J, with 13 bases between. CDR3 sequence: CASSLNRVEDEKLFF. The CDR3 DNA reads TGTGCCAGCAGCTTAAACAGGGTAGAGGATGAAAAACTGTTTTTT.

This clone appeared a single time. The chain links TRBV28 to TRBJ2-3, with a tentative D call TRBD2 (6 bases). From germline, CDR1 is MDHEN and CDR2 SYDVKM. This CDR3 has 15 amino acids. The germline V and J ends were trimmed by 6 bases and 3 bases, with 16 bases remaining between them. The CDR3 region has the DNA TGTGCCAGCAGCTTAGGAGGGCCGGGGACAGATACGCAGTATTTT. Residues: CASSLGGPGTDTQYF.

The rearrangement joins TRBV9 to TRBJ2-1; 7 bases are shared with TRBD1. CDR1 and CDR2 (germline): SGDLS, YYNGEE. J lost 2 bases, V lost 1 base, and 6 bases had no gene match. This CDR3 contains 16 residues. The CDR3 DNA reads as TGTGCCAGCAGCGTAACGGGGACAGCAACCTACAATGAGCAGTTCTTC. It translates to CASSVTGTATYNEQFF.

The V gene is TRBV11-3, the J gene TRBJ1-1; TRBD1 might be the D (6 bases). The V gene lost 3 bases and the J gene lost 8 bases, with 10 bases spanning the gap. The germline V gene encodes CDR1 SGHNT and CDR2 YENEEA. The CDR3 covers 12 residues. The CDR3 protein is CASSFQGGEAFF. In DNA form, the CDR3 reads TGTGCCAGCAGCTTCCAAGGGGGAGAAGCTTTCTTT. Variable domain in full (rest from reference TRBV11-3 and TRBJ1-1): EAGVVQSPRYKIIEKKQPVAFWCNPISGHNTLYWYLQNLGQGPELLIRYENEEAVDDSQLPKDRFSAERLKGVDSTLKIQPAELGDSAVYLCASSFQGGEAFFGQGTRLTVV.

The V call is TRBV19, the J call TRBJ2-7, with D possibly being TRBD2 (6 bases). This CDR3 has 12 amino acids. Germline V gives CDR1 LNHDA, CDR2 SQIVND (reference sequence). V lost 10 bases, J lost 6 bases, and 16 bases lay in between. The CDR3 DNA reads as TGTGCCACCTCGCCGGAGGGCTTCGAGCAGTACTTC. As protein: CATSPEGFEQYF.

V and J are TRBV7-2 and TRBJ1-4, with D maybe TRBD1 (5 bases). Trimming left V 1 base short and J 7 bases short, with 13 bases between. Per germline, CDR1 SGHTA and CDR2 FQGNSA. This CDR3 has 15 amino acids. CDR3 DNA: TGTGCCAGCAGCTTAGGGGAGCCAGGGATTGAAAAACTGTTTTTT. Encoded protein: CASSLGEPGIEKLFF. Together with reference TRBV7-2 and TRBJ1-4, the CDR3 gives the full variable domain: GAGVSQSPSNKVTEKGKDVELRCDPISGHTALYWYRQSLGQGLEFLIYFQGNSAPDKSGLPSDRFSAERTGGSVSTLTIQRTQQEDSAVYLCASSLGEPGIEKLFFGSGTQLSVL.

This clone was picked up one time. The chain links TRBV2 to TRBJ1-5; no firm D call. Deletions cut 8 bases from V and 1 base from J, with 15 bases between. From germline, CDR1 is SNHLY and CDR2 FYNNEI. The CDR3 is 15 amino acids. CDR3 residues: CASVREVLSNQPQHF. The CDR3 DNA follows: TGTGCCAGCGTACGTGAGGTCCTCAGCAATCAGCCCCAGCATTTT.

This clone has only one observation. The rearrangement joins TRBV4-1 to TRBJ1-6; no clear D gene. Trimming removed 1 base at V and 7 bases at J, with 11 bases between. Germline V lookup: CDR1 MGHRA, CDR2 YSYEKL. The CDR3 length is 15 residues. The CDR3 reads CASSQADLENSPLHF. In nucleotides, the CDR3 is TGCGCCAGCAGCCAAGCGGATCTCGAGAATTCACCCCTCCACTTT.

This chain joins TRBV6-2 or TRBV6-3 and TRBJ2-1, with 9 bases fitting TRBD1. In germline, CDR1 is MNHEY, CDR2 SVGEGT. This CDR3 comprises 13 residues. The V segment lost 5 bases and the J segment 9 bases; nucleotides outside the gene matches: 5. Here the CDR3 reads CASSKGTGTEQFF. CDR3 DNA: TGTGCCAGCAGTAAGGGGACAGGGACTGAGCAGTTCTTC.

The V call is TRBV25-1, the J call TRBJ1-2; D unclear. Trimming took off 6 bases at V and 8 bases at J, with 19 bases between the two ends. The CDR3 runs to 14 residues. Germline assignment: CDR1 MGHDK and CDR2 SYGVNS. CDR3 residues: CASSDLLLSRGYTF. Written as DNA, the CDR3 is TGTGCCAGCAGCGACCTCCTTTTAAGCCGGGGCTACACCTTC.

This clone was seen just once. The chain employs TRBV5-1 and TRBJ1-4; D gene unclear. The CDR3 spans 16 residues. Germline V lookup: CDR1 SGHRS, CDR2 YFSETQ. Deletions cut 2 bases from V and 9 bases from J, with 20 bases between. The CDR3 DNA reads as TGCGCCAGCAGCTTACTCTCCAGCGAAGGCCCGAAAAAACTGTTTTTT. It codes for CASSLLSSEGPKKLFF.

The chain joins TRBV6-1 to TRBJ1-6; no firm D call. The germline V gene encodes CDR1 MNHNS and CDR2 SASEGT. With 2 bases removed from V and 10 bases from J, the gap between germline ends came to 9 bases. The length of the CDR3 is 13 residues. The CDR3 nucleotides are TGTGCCAGCAGTGAAAGGTCGGCCTCACCCCTCCACTTT. Translation gives CASSERSASPLHF.

In DNA form, the CDR3 reads TGTGCCAGCAGCCAGGGACTAGCGGGAGGTAGTGGACGGGGTACGCAGTATTTT. Translated: CASSQGLAGGSGRGTQYF. The chain is built from TRBV3-1 (or the pseudogene TRBV3-2) and TRBJ2-3; 15 bases align to TRBD2. This CDR3 has 18 amino acids. CDR1 is LGHDT, CDR2 YNNKEL, per germline (reference sequence). V trimming: 3 bases; J trimming: 8 bases; junction bases outside the gene matches: 12.

The rearrangement links TRBV6-2 or TRBV6-3 to TRBJ2-3; D is possibly TRBD2 (6 bases). Per germline, CDR1 MNHEY and CDR2 SVGEGT. This CDR3 contains 15 residues. V dropped 6 bases and J dropped 3 bases, with 16 bases sitting between them. CDR3 bases: TGTGCCAGCAGGCCTCCCGCGGGACTGACAGATACGCAGTATTTT. Translated, it gives CASRPPAGLTDTQYF.

The chain recombines TRBV20-1 with TRBJ2-7, with 11 bases matching TRBD2. The length of the CDR3 is 15 residues. Germline CDR1 is DFQATT and CDR2 is SNEGSKA (reference sequence). The V segment lost 3 bases and the J segment 3 bases; nucleotides outside the gene matches: 7. CDR3 in amino acids: CSASRLAGGSYEQYF. Here the CDR3 DNA reads TGCAGTGCTAGTCGCCTAGCGGGGGGCAGCTACGAGCAGTACTTC.

The chain carries TRBV28 and TRBJ2-6, with 9 bases fitting TRBD1. The CDR3 extends over 18 amino acids. Germline CDR1 is MDHEN and CDR2 is SYDVKM. V was clipped by 5 bases and J by 0 bases; unmatched bases: 8. In nucleotides, the CDR3 is TGTGCCAGCAGTCTATATACAGGGGGCGTCTCTGGGGCCAACGTCCTGACTTTC. It translates to CASSLYTGGVSGANVLTF.

V usage is TRBV25-1 and J usage is TRBJ1-1; D is undetermined. Germline V gene data show CDR1 as MGHDK and CDR2 as SYGVNS. The V end lost 11 bases, the J end lost 7 bases, and 29 bases lay between the germline ends. The CDR3 spans 16 residues. In DNA, the CDR3 is TGTGCCCCCCCCCAGTGCGGTAGGGTCGCTAGCCTTGAAGCTTTCTTT. Translation gives CAPPQCGRVASLEAFF.

The V and J genes are TRBV5-4 and TRBJ1-5; D ambiguous. This CDR3 is built from 14 residues. Germline loops: CDR1 SGHNT, CDR2 YYREEE (reference sequence). V lost 1 base and J 4 bases, leaving 9 bases between the germline ends. DNA for the CDR3: TGTGCCAGCAGCTTGTCGGGGTTTAATCAGCCCCAGCATTTT. It encodes CASSLSGFNQPQHF.

The rearrangement links TRBV4-2 to TRBJ2-7; 8 bases agree with TRBD2. Looked up from germline, CDR1 is LGHNA and CDR2 is YNFKEQ. CDR3 length: 14 amino acids. The ends lost 2 bases at V and 6 bases at J; junction bases unmatched: 6. The CDR3 coding sequence is TGTGCCAGCAGCCAACCGGGAGGGCCGGGCGAGCAGTACTTC. Translating gives CASSQPGGPGEQYF.

The genes are TRBV29-1 and TRBJ2-7; possible D gene TRBD2, 6 bases. Germline loops: CDR1 SQVTM, CDR2 ANQGSEA. The V gene lost 6 bases and the J gene lost 2 bases, with 17 bases spanning the gap. CDR3 length equals 14 residues. The CDR3 DNA reads TGCAGCGTCCGTGCCGGGGACTCACCCTACGAGCAGTACTTC. Translating gives CSVRAGDSPYEQYF.

The rearrangement uses TRBV27 and TRBJ2-2, with TRBD2 matching 11 bases. The J segment lost 7 bases and the V segment lost 7 bases, leaving 8 bases of the junction unmatched. The CDR3 is 15 residues long. Looked up from germline, CDR1 is MNHEY and CDR2 is SMNVEV (reference sequence). In DNA form, the CDR3 reads TGTGCCAGCAACCCAACTAGCGGGAGTTTCGGGGAGCTGTTTTTT. Amino acids: CASNPTSGSFGELFF.

Concerning this clone: This same CDR3 is encoded by further DNA sequences in the sample. The genes are TRBV4-3 and TRBJ1-6, with D unclear. Germline-derived CDR1 and CDR2 are LGHNA and YSLEER. V lost 0 bases and J lost 7, with 4 bases in between. CDR3 size: 13 residues. CDR3 bases: TGCGCCAGCAGCCAAGACGAAAATTCACCCCTCCACTTT. Translation gives CASSQDENSPLHF.